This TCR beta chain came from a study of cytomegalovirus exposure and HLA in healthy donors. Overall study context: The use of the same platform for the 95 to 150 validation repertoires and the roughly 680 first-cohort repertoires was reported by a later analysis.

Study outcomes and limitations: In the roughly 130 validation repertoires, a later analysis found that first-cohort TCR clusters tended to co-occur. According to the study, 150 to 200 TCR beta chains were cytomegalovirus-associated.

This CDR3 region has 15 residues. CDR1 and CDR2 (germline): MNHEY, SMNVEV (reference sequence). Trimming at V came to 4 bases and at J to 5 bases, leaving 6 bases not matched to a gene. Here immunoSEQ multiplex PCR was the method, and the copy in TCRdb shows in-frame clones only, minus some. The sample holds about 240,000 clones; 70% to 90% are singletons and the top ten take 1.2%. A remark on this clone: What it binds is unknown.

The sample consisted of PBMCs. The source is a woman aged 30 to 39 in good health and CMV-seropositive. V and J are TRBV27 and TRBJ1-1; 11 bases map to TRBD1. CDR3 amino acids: CASSSTGQGETEAFF. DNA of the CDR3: TGTGCCAGCAGTTCGACGGGACAGGGGGAGACTGAAGCTTTCTTT.